These 27 T cell receptor beta chains originate from one sample sequenced in a study of cytomegalovirus exposure and HLA in healthy donors. 13 Jbeta primers and 60 Vbeta primers were used for the PCR. TCRdb's table, derived via immunoSEQ multiplex PCR, lists solely in-frame clones and lacks some. Of under 200,000 clones in the sample, over 75% were seen once. Sequenced: PBMCs. Every receptor here comes from a man aged 55 to 69 in good health and CMV-seronegative.

V gene TRBV5-1 combines with J gene TRBJ2-1; 8 bases match TRBD1. This CDR3 comprises 15 residues. Germline loops: CDR1 SGHRS, CDR2 YFSETQ. Germline trimming cut 0 bases from V and 7 bases from J; bases unmatched to any gene: 6. The CDR3 spells CASSLVAGGGNEQFF. The DNA for the CDR3 is TGCGCCAGCAGCTTGGTGGCAGGGGGCGGGAATGAGCAGTTCTTC.

The rearrangement links TRBV19 to TRBJ1-1; D is uncertain. From germline, CDR1 is LNHDA and CDR2 SQIVND (reference sequence). The CDR3 has 14 residues. Trimming took off 5 bases at V and 1 base at J, with 11 bases between the two ends. The CDR3 reads CASSSGIQNTEAFF. CDR3 DNA: TGTGCCAGTAGTTCAGGAATCCAGAACACTGAAGCTTTCTTT. The variable domain in full, completed from reference TRBV19 and TRBJ1-1, reads DGGITQSPKYLFRKEGQNVTLSCEQNLNHDAMYWYRQDPGQGLRLIYYSQIVNDFQKGDIAEGYSVSREKKESFPLTVTSAQKNPTAFYLCASSSGIQNTEAFFGQGTRLTVV.

The V gene is TRBV6-6, the J gene TRBJ2-2; 7 bases are shared with TRBD1. With V trimmed by 5 bases and J by 0 bases, 6 bases remained unmatched. CDR3 length: 16 residues. Germline V CDR1 and CDR2: MNHNY, SVGAGI (reference sequence). Written as DNA, the CDR3 is TGTGCCAGCAGTAAGGACAGGAGCGCGAACACCGGGGAGCTGTTTTTT. Protein sequence: CASSKDRSANTGELFF.

This sequence joins TRBV5-1 and TRBJ2-7, with 9 bases matching TRBD1. CDR3 size: 16 residues. The J segment lost 4 bases and the V segment lost 2 bases, leaving 10 bases of the junction unmatched. The germline CDR1 and CDR2 sequences are SGHRS and YFSETQ. CDR3 protein: CASSFGGTGSLYEQYF. Here the CDR3 DNA reads TGCGCCAGCAGCTTCGGGGGGACAGGGTCGCTGTACGAGCAGTACTTC.

This clone was recorded only once. The V and J genes are TRBV6-5 and TRBJ1-6; no clear D gene. CDR3 length: 15 amino acids. V was pared by 5 bases and J by 1 base, with 9 bases between. CDR1 is MNHEY and CDR2 is SVGAGI in the germline V gene. CDR3 amino acids: CASSQGSSYNSPLHF. In DNA, the CDR3 is TGTGCCAGCAGTCAAGGGAGTTCCTATAATTCACCCCTCCACTTT.

The chain has TRBV5-4 and TRBJ1-5; TRBD1 is a possible D gene (6 bases). Per the germline V gene, CDR1 is SGHNT and CDR2 is YYREEE (reference sequence). The CDR3 sequence is 16 residues long. Trimming stripped 4 bases from V and 4 bases from J, with 18 bases between. In DNA, the CDR3 is TGTGCCAGCAGCCTGGGACCGGGACAAATTAATCAGCCCCAGCATTTT. Its protein product is CASSLGPGQINQPQHF.

The chain employs TRBV6-5 and TRBJ2-7; TRBD1 is a possible D gene (7 bases). Trimming pared 7 bases from V and 6 bases from J, leaving 19 bases between. Germline loops: CDR1 MNHEY, CDR2 SVGAGI. The CDR3 is 14 amino acids. The CDR3 bases are TGTGCCAGCAACTCAGACAGGGAGGTAAGCGAGCAGTACTTC. Protein sequence: CASNSDREVSEQYF.

This chain uses TRBV21-1 with TRBJ2-7; TRBD1 reflects the table's D call only, with no check against the DNA. TRBV21-1 is a known pseudogene. This CDR3 is built from 17 residues. The CDR3 loop is CASSDSPGTFEGYEQYF. DNA of the CDR3: TGTGCCAGCAGCGATTCCCCAGGGACATTCGAGGGGTACGAGCAGTACTTC.

This clone was detected once. This rearrangement joins TRBV4-2 to TRBJ2-7; TRBD1 matches at 7 bases. The CDR3 extends over 20 amino acids. Germline values: CDR1 LGHNA, CDR2 YNFKEQ. V lost 2 bases to trimming and J lost 3 bases; unmatched junction nucleotides: 22. CDR3: CASSQRLSITGQAQNYEQYF. DNA of the CDR3: TGTGCCAGCAGCCAACGATTGTCTATAACAGGACAGGCTCAGAACTACGAGCAGTACTTC.

The chain combines TRBV2 with TRBJ2-7; D ambiguous. V was clipped by 3 bases and J by 9 bases, with 15 bases between them. Per the germline V gene, CDR1 is SNHLY and CDR2 is FYNNEI. The CDR3 is 13 amino acids. The DNA of the CDR3 is TGTGCCAGCAGTGACCCTTTGTTATCCGGGCAGTACTTC. It is translated as CASSDPLLSGQYF.

CDR3 region: CASTRLAGERETQYF. DNA of the CDR3: TGTGCCAGCACTAGACTAGCGGGAGAGAGGGAGACCCAGTACTTC. This sequence joins TRBV2 and TRBJ2-5, with 12 bases fitting TRBD2. V shed 7 bases and J 5 bases; nucleotides not matched to a gene: 8. The CDR3 has 15 residues. CDR1 is SNHLY and CDR2 is FYNNEI in the germline V gene.

The V and J genes are TRBV21-1 and TRBJ2-7; the table's D call of TRBD2 was not tested on the DNA. TRBV21-1 is flagged as a pseudogene. CDR3 length: 17 amino acids. The DNA of the CDR3 is TGTGCCAGCAGCCTCCCCTTAGGCGCGAGCGGCTCCTACGAGCAGTACTTC. Residues: CASSLPLGASGSYEQYF.

The chain has TRBV27 and TRBJ1-2; D might be TRBD1 (5 bases). Germline V CDR1 and CDR2: MNHEY, SMNVEV (reference sequence). V dropped 5 bases and J dropped 4 bases, with 14 bases sitting between them. The CDR3 runs 14 residues. CDR3 DNA: TGTGCCAGCAGTGGATCTCAGGGAATCTATGGCTACACCTTC. Its protein is CASSGSQGIYGYTF.

The chain couples TRBV6-1 to TRBJ1-1; 7 bases map to TRBD1. The CDR3 has 13 residues. V lost 4 bases to trimming and J lost 8 bases; unmatched junction nucleotides: 7. CDR1 and CDR2 (germline): MNHNS, SASEGT. The CDR3 spells CASSVGAGQEAFF. CDR3 DNA sequence: TGTGCCAGCAGTGTTGGCGCGGGACAGGAAGCTTTCTTT.

The rearrangement links TRBV7-6 to TRBJ2-7, with TRBD2 matching over 8 bases. This CDR3 has 15 amino acids. The germline V gene encodes CDR1 SGHVS and CDR2 FNYEAQ. V lost 2 bases and J lost 1; bases outside the gene matches: 4. CDR3 amino acids: CASSLNSGGSYEQYF. The CDR3 DNA reads as TGTGCCAGCAGCTTAAACTCGGGAGGGTCCTACGAGCAGTACTTC. Filled out from reference TRBV7-6 and TRBJ2-7, the complete variable domain reads GAGVSQSPRYKVTKRGQDVALRCDPISGHVSLYWYRQALGQGPEFLTYFNYEAQQDKSGLPNDRFSAERPEGSISTLTIQRTEQRDSAMYRCASSLNSGGSYEQYFGPGTRLTVT.

The chain employs TRBV11-2 and TRBJ2-3; 9 nucleotides line up with TRBD2. V was clipped by 3 bases and J by 4 bases; unmatched bases: 2. The germline V gene has CDR1 SGHAT and CDR2 FQNNGV. The CDR3 spans 14 residues. CDR3 coding DNA: TGTGCCAGCAGCTTGGGACTAGCCTCAGATACGCAGTATTTT. Amino acids: CASSLGLASDTQYF.

This chain connects TRBV5-6 to TRBJ2-3; no firm D call. The CDR3 runs to 16 residues. CDR1 and CDR2 from the germline V gene are SGHDT and YYEEEE. The germline V and J ends were trimmed by 3 bases and 2 bases, with 16 bases remaining between them. The chain's CDR3 is CASSSNTDPYTDTQYF. The CDR3 nucleotides are TGTGCCAGCAGCTCAAACACAGACCCATACACAGATACGCAGTATTTT. Together with reference TRBV5-6 and TRBJ2-3, the CDR3 gives the full variable domain: DAGVTQSPTHLIKTRGQQVTLRCSPKSGHDTVSWYQQALGQGPQFIFQYYEEEERQRGNFPDRFSGHQFPNYSSELNVNALLLGDSALYLCASSSNTDPYTDTQYFGPGTRLTVL.

J is TRBJ2-1 and V is TRBV29-1; 9 bases agree with TRBD2. The V gene's germline CDR1 is SQVTM and CDR2 ANQGSEA. This CDR3 has 15 amino acids. The V gene end was trimmed by 3 bases and the J gene end by 8 bases; junction bases not matched to a gene: 11. The CDR3 sequence is CSVEEGGGADDEQFF. CDR3 nucleotides: TGCAGCGTTGAGGAGGGCGGGGGGGCTGATGATGAGCAGTTCTTC.

This rearrangement joins TRBV5-1 to TRBJ2-1, with TRBD1 matching 8 bases. The V gene end was trimmed by 0 bases and the J gene end by 5 bases; junction bases not matched to a gene: 10. The V gene's germline CDR1 is SGHRS and CDR2 YFSETQ. The CDR3 covers 17 residues. The CDR3 protein is CASSLAVGTGGNNEQFF. The CDR3 bases are TGCGCCAGCAGCTTGGCCGTGGGGACAGGAGGGAACAATGAGCAGTTCTTC.

The chain uses TRBV9 and TRBJ2-7; 7 nucleotides agree with TRBD2. J was trimmed by 0 bases and V by 3 bases; bases with no gene match: 6. CDR3 length: 15 residues. CDR1 and CDR2 (germline): SGDLS, YYNGEE. The CDR3 loop reads CASSAGGLLSYEQYF. As DNA, the CDR3 is TGTGCCAGCAGCGCGGGGGGACTCCTCTCCTACGAGCAGTACTTC.

The rearrangement uses TRBV6-1 and TRBJ1-5; D is possibly TRBD1 (6 bases). This CDR3 spans 12 amino acids. Germline CDR1 and CDR2: MNHNS and SASEGT. V was shortened by 7 bases and J by 6 bases, with 10 bases between the two germline ends. CDR3 loop: CASTLGAQPQHF. DNA of the CDR3: TGTGCCAGCACGTTGGGGGCTCAGCCCCAGCATTTT.

The rearrangement links TRBV7-2 to TRBJ2-7; D may be TRBD1 (7 bases). V was trimmed by 5 bases and J by 7 bases, leaving 15 bases between them. The CDR3 loop spans 13 amino acids. CDR1 SGHTA and CDR2 FQGNSA come from the germline V gene. CDR3 DNA: TGTGCCAGCAGCGGGAGGACAGGACAAGAGCAGTACTTC. Protein: CASSGRTGQEQYF.

This clone was observed once. The chain joins TRBV7-3 to TRBJ2-5, with 10 bases aligning to TRBD2. Trimming took 0 bases from V and 4 from J; bases not matched to a gene: 2. This CDR3 contains 15 residues. Looked up from germline, CDR1 is SGHTA and CDR2 is FQGTGA. CDR3: CASSLTLAGIETQYF. For the CDR3, the DNA is TGTGCCAGCAGCTTAACACTAGCGGGAATAGAGACCCAGTACTTC. Full variable domain (outside the CDR3, taken from reference TRBV7-3 and TRBJ2-5): GAGVSQTPSNKVTEKGKYVELRCDPISGHTALYWYRQSLGQGPEFLIYFQGTGAADDSGLPNDRFFAVRPEGSVSTLKIQRTERGDSAVYLCASSLTLAGIETQYFGPGTRLLVL.

This clone showed up just once. The chain is built from TRBV7-2 and TRBJ2-1; a weak D match, TRBD2 (6 bases). The V gene lost 3 bases and the J gene lost 4 bases, with 16 bases spanning the gap. The CDR3 has 16 residues. Germline-derived CDR1 and CDR2 are SGHTA and FQGNSA. CDR3 sequence (DNA): TGTGCCAGCAGCTTCGTGGGGAGGATCTCTTACAATGAGCAGTTCTTC. Encoded protein: CASSFVGRISYNEQFF.

This clone showed up just a few times. The chain joins TRBV12-5 to TRBJ1-6; 9 bases agree with TRBD1. The CDR3 is 15 residues long. Trimming cost V 4 bases and J 7 bases; bases outside gene matches: 5. Germline CDR1 reads LGHNT; CDR2 reads FRNRAP. CDR3 bases: TGTGCTAGTGGTTCCGGGACAGGGAGCAATTCACCCCTCCACTTT. Protein product: CASGSGTGSNSPLHF.

The chain has TRBV19 and TRBJ2-1; 10 nucleotides match TRBD2. The CDR3 consists of 15 residues. The V and J ends lost 3 bases and 7 bases, in that order; junction bases with no gene match: 6. Looked up from germline, CDR1 is LNHDA and CDR2 is SQIVND (reference sequence). Here the CDR3 DNA reads TGTGCCAGTAGTATGCTAGCGGGAGCTAAGAATGAGCAGTTCTTC. This translates into CASSMLAGAKNEQFF.

This chain links TRBV5-1 with TRBJ2-7, with D possibly being TRBD1 (5 bases). Germline assignment: CDR1 SGHRS and CDR2 YFSETQ. V lost 4 bases and J 3 bases, leaving 14 bases between the germline ends. CDR3 length: 14 amino acids. CDR3 in amino acids: CASSTNAQGYEQYF. CDR3 in DNA: TGCGCCAGCAGCACAAATGCTCAGGGCTACGAGCAGTACTTC.